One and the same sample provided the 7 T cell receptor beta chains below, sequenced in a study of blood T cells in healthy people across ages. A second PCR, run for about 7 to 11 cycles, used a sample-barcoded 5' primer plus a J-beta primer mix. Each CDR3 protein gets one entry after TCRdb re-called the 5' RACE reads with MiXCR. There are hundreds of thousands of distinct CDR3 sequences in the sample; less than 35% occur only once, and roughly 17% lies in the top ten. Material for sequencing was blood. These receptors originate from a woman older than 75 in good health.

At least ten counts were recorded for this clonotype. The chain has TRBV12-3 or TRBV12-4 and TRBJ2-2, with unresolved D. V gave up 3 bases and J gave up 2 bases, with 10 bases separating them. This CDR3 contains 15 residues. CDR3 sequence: CASSFRWANTGELFF. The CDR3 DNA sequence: TGTGCCAGCAGTTTTAGGTGGGCCAACACCGGGGAGCTGTTTTTT.

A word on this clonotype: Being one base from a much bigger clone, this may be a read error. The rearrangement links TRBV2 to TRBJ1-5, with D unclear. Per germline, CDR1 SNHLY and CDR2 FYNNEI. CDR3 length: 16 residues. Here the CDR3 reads CASSEYAGYSNQPRHF. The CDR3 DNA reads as TGTGCCAGCAGTGAGTACGCGGGATATAGCAATCAGCCCCGGCATTTT.

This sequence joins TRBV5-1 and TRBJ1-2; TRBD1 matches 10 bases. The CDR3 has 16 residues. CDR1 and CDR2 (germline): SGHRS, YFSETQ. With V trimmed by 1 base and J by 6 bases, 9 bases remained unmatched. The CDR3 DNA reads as TGCGCCAGCAGCTTGATCCTCGGGACAGGGGCAGATGGCTACACCTTC. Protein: CASSLILGTGADGYTF.

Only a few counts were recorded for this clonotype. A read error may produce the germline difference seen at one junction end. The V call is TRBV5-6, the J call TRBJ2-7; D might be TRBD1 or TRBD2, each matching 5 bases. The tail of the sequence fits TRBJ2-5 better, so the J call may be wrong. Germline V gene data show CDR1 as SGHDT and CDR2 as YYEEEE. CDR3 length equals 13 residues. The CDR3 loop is CAGSLGERETQYF. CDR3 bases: TGTGCCGGCAGCTTGGGGGAGAGAGAGACCCAGTACTTC.

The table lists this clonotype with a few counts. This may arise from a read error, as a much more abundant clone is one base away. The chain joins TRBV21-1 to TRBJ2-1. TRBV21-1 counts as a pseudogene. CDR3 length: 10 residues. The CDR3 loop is CASSKAPTFF. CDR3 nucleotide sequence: TGTGCCAGCAGCAAAGCCCCCACGTTCTTC.

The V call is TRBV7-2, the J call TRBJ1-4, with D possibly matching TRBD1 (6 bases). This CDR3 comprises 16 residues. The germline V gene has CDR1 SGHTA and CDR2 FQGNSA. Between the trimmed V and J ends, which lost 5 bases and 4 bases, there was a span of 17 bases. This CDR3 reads CASSRIGGEGNEKLFF. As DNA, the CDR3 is TGTGCCAGCAGCAGAATAGGGGGAGAGGGTAATGAAAAACTGTTTTTT.

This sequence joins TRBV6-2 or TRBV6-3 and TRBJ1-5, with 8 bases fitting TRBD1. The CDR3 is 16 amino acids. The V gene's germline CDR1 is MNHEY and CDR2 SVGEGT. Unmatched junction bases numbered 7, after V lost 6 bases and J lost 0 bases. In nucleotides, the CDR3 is TGTGCCAGCAGGTCACAGGGGGGGCCTAGCAATCAGCCCCAGCATTTT. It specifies CASRSQGGPSNQPQHF.